These 30 T cell receptor beta chains were sequenced from one sample in a study of identical twins. MiXCR was run by TCRdb on the 5' RACE reads, yielding one entry per CDR3 protein. The table shows 300,000 to 400,000 distinct CDR3 sequences, with around an eighth occurring only once. This sample also appeared in a second study, on yellow fever vaccine responses in identical twins.

The specimen sequenced was CD8+ T cells sorted from blood. These receptors all stem from a woman younger than 30 in good health.

This clonotype showed up many times. This chain joins TRBV2 and TRBJ2-1; D remains ambiguous. The germline V and J ends were trimmed by 6 bases and 10 bases, with 13 bases remaining between them. The CDR3 is 12 residues long. Germline CDR1 and CDR2: SNHLY and FYNNEI. The CDR3 protein is CASRFSLWEQFF. CDR3 bases: TGTGCCAGCAGATTCAGCTTGTGGGAGCAGTTCTTC.

In this sample, this clonotype turned up a few times. V gene TRBV4-1 combines with J gene TRBJ1-4, with 7 bases fitting TRBD1. Trimming at V came to 0 bases and at J to 4 bases, leaving 5 bases not matched to a gene. The CDR3 length is 16 residues. The V gene's germline CDR1 is MGHRA and CDR2 YSYEKL. The CDR3 loop reads CASSQDRQGLNEKLFF. The CDR3 DNA is TGCGCCAGCAGCCAAGATCGACAGGGCCTTAATGAAAAACTGTTTTTT.

This clonotype was seen more than once but under ten times. This chain connects TRBV4-2 to TRBJ1-5, with 11 bases lining up with TRBD1. CDR1 and CDR2 (germline): LGHNA, YNFKEQ. Trimming cost V 4 bases and J 3 bases; bases outside gene matches: 8. This CDR3 spans 17 amino acids. CDR3 sequence: CASSPRTGGADNQPQHF. CDR3 coding DNA: TGTGCCAGCAGCCCGCGGACAGGGGGCGCAGACAATCAGCCCCAGCATTTT.

This clonotype was picked up a small number of times. J is TRBJ1-1 and V is TRBV3-1, with TRBD1 as a possible D gene (6 bases). V shed 0 bases and J shed 10 bases, with 12 bases lying between them. This CDR3 is built from 13 residues. Germline CDR1 and CDR2: LGHDT and YNNKEL (reference sequence). The CDR3: CASSQDHRVVAFF. The DNA for the CDR3 is TGTGCCAGCAGCCAAGACCACAGGGTGGTAGCTTTCTTT.

This clonotype came up a few times. J is TRBJ2-1 and V is TRBV15; the match to TRBD2 covers 10 bases. Germline lookup yields CDR1 LNHNV and CDR2 YYDKDF (reference sequence). With V trimmed by 5 bases and J by 3 bases, 4 bases remained unmatched. The CDR3 covers 15 residues. The CDR3 DNA follows: TGTGCCACCAGCGAAGGGACTAGCGACTACAATGAGCAGTTCTTC. Translation: CATSEGTSDYNEQFF. Using reference TRBV15 and TRBJ2-1 for the parts outside the CDR3, the full variable domain is DAMVIQNPRYQVTQFGKPVTLSCSQTLNHNVMYWYQQKSSQAPKLLFHYYDKDFNNEADTPDNFQSRRPNTSFCFLDIRSPGLGDTAMYLCATSEGTSDYNEQFFGPGTRLTVL.

The J gene is TRBJ2-1, the V gene TRBV29-1; the match to TRBD1 covers 12 bases. Germline-derived CDR1 and CDR2 are SQVTM and ANQGSEA. With 5 bases clipped from V and 8 bases from J, the junction kept 4 bases outside the gene matches. The CDR3 is made up of 13 amino acids. The CDR3 protein is CSVSGTGGDEQFF. The CDR3 nucleotides are TGCAGCGTTAGTGGGACAGGGGGCGATGAGCAGTTCTTC.

The rearrangement joins TRBV7-8 to TRBJ2-2; TRBD2 matches at 7 bases. CDR1 and CDR2 (germline): SGHVS, FQNEAQ. CDR3 length: 16 amino acids. V gave up 5 bases and J gave up 3 bases; unmatched junction bases: 9. The CDR3 DNA reads TGTGCCAGCAGCCACCCCAGCGGGACCTACACCGGGGAGCTGTTTTTT. Its translation: CASSHPSGTYTGELFF.

This clonotype was detected many times. The chain recombines TRBV15 with TRBJ1-1; 7 bases are shared with TRBD1. This CDR3 has 15 amino acids. Germline CDR1 is LNHNV and CDR2 is YYDKDF (reference sequence). V dropped 2 bases and J dropped 0; count of bases not matched to a gene: 3. The CDR3 DNA reads as TGTGCCACCAGCAGAAACAGGGGCTTGAACACTGAAGCTTTCTTT. Its translation is CATSRNRGLNTEAFF.

This clonotype was seen ten or more times. CDR3 DNA sequence: TGTGCCAGCAGTTCTTCAGGGGTTCCCACTGGGGCCAACGTCCTGACTTTC. Residues: CASSSSGVPTGANVLTF. This rearrangement joins TRBV12-3 or TRBV12-4 to TRBJ2-6; the D gene is possibly TRBD1 (6 bases). The CDR3 is made up of 17 amino acids. The V gene lost 4 bases and the J gene lost 2 bases, with 15 bases spanning the gap.

There are many counts of this clonotype. This chain links TRBV6-1 with TRBJ1-1, with TRBD1 matching 7 bases. V gave up 8 bases and J gave up 4 bases; unmatched junction bases: 7. The germline V gene encodes CDR1 MNHNS and CDR2 SASEGT. This CDR3 spans 13 amino acids. Here the CDR3 reads CASGQGGGTEAFF. CDR3 DNA: TGTGCCAGCGGCCAGGGGGGCGGCACTGAAGCTTTCTTT.

This clonotype came up many times. This chain joins TRBV7-9 and TRBJ2-7; 7 bases are a match to TRBD2. The CDR3 totals 15 residues. The germline gives CDR1 SEHNR, CDR2 FQNEAQ (reference sequence). J lost 3 bases, V lost 1 base, and 6 bases had no gene match. The CDR3 region is CASSLEGGRDYEQYF. The DNA of the CDR3 is TGTGCCAGCAGCTTAGAAGGCGGGAGAGACTACGAGCAGTACTTC.

This clonotype was observed at least ten times. The chain uses TRBV2 and TRBJ2-1; D is possibly TRBD1 (7 bases). Trimming took off 2 bases at V and 8 bases at J, with 19 bases between the two ends. Germline V gene data show CDR1 as SNHLY and CDR2 as FYNNEI. This CDR3 contains 16 residues. CDR3 DNA: TGTGCCAGCAGTGAATTTCAGGGGGGAGTATCCTATGAGCAGTTCTTC. Translated, it gives CASSEFQGGVSYEQFF.

The rearrangement links TRBV21-1 to TRBJ2-1; the table's D call, TRBD1, was not checked against the DNA. TRBV21-1 is a documented pseudogene. The CDR3 length is 14 residues. The CDR3 coding sequence is TGTGCCAGCAGCGGCCGAACAGGGGGCAGTGAGCAGTTCTTC. Amino acid sequence: CASSGRTGGSEQFF.

This clonotype was seen many times. The rearrangement links TRBV20-1 to TRBJ2-7; D is uncertain. The CDR3 consists of 13 residues. Deletions cut 0 bases from V and 3 bases from J, with 9 bases between. Per the germline V gene, CDR1 is DFQATT and CDR2 is SNEGSKA (reference sequence). CDR3 protein: CSARDRLDYEQYF. DNA for the CDR3: TGCAGTGCTAGAGACAGGCTAGACTACGAGCAGTACTTC.

The sample holds a few counts of this clonotype. The gene calls are TRBV24-1 and TRBJ2-1; 13 bases align to TRBD2. The CDR3 is made up of 17 amino acids. Germline CDR1 and CDR2: KGHDR and SFDVKD. The junction had 10 bases not matched to a gene; V was cut back by 4 bases and J by 8 bases. CDR3 DNA: TGTGCCACCAGTGAGCCCGGACTAGCGGGAGTAGGCGATGAGCAGTTCTTC. Encoded protein: CATSEPGLAGVGDEQFF.

J is TRBJ2-3 and V is TRBV4-1, with 8 nucleotides matching TRBD2. The J segment lost 2 bases and the V segment lost 2 bases, leaving 3 bases of the junction unmatched. The germline gives CDR1 MGHRA, CDR2 YSYEKL. The CDR3 runs 15 residues. This chain's CDR3 is CASSQLAGFTDTQYF. Written as DNA, the CDR3 is TGCGCCAGCAGCCAATTAGCGGGGTTCACAGATACGCAGTATTTT.

This clonotype has a count of ten or more. This sequence joins TRBV29-1 and TRBJ1-1; D remains unclear. CDR3 length: 11 residues. Germline values: CDR1 SQVTM, CDR2 ANQGSEA. Trimming left V 8 bases short and J 4 bases short, with 11 bases between. CDR3 DNA: TGCAGCTTAGGGTGGGGCACTGAAGCTTTCTTT. Amino acid sequence: CSLGWGTEAFF.

The V call is TRBV4-1, the J call TRBJ2-7; 7 bases line up with TRBD1. Germline V CDR1 and CDR2: MGHRA, YSYEKL. After removal of 5 bases from V and 4 bases from J, the junction contained 8 bases not matched to a gene. This CDR3 is built from 14 residues. The CDR3 DNA sequence: TGCGCCAGCAGCTCTACCGGGACAGTTTACGAGCAGTACTTC. This translates into CASSSTGTVYEQYF.

This rearrangement joins TRBV4-1 to TRBJ2-1; tentatively, D is TRBD1 or TRBD2 (5 bases each). Germline V gene sequence: CDR1 MGHRA, CDR2 YSYEKL. The V and J ends lost 0 bases and 9 bases respectively, with 18 bases between them. This CDR3 spans 16 amino acids. CDR3 loop: CASSQEDGMGHTEQFF. The DNA of the CDR3 is TGCGCCAGCAGCCAAGAAGACGGGATGGGGCATACTGAGCAGTTCTTC.

The chain combines TRBV5-6 with TRBJ2-1; D possibly corresponds to TRBD1 (6 bases). Germline CDR1 and CDR2: SGHDT and YYEEEE. The CDR3 is 17 amino acids. The ends were cut back, 1 base at V and 4 bases at J, with 18 bases in the middle. CDR3 sequence reads: CASSLKGETALYNEQFF. The DNA for the CDR3 is TGTGCCAGCAGCTTGAAGGGGGAAACCGCCCTTTACAATGAGCAGTTCTTC. The whole variable domain, remainder taken from reference TRBV5-6 and TRBJ2-1, is DAGVTQSPTHLIKTRGQQVTLRCSPKSGHDTVSWYQQALGQGPQFIFQYYEEEERQRGNFPDRFSGHQFPNYSSELNVNALLLGDSALYLCASSLKGETALYNEQFFGPGTRLTVL.

The table lists this clonotype with a few counts. This chain connects TRBV12-5 to TRBJ2-4; the D gene is possibly TRBD2 (6 bases). CDR3 length: 15 residues. V dropped 5 bases and J dropped 0 bases, with 11 bases sitting between them. Germline V CDR1 and CDR2: LGHNT, FRNRAP. CDR3 region: CASGPGTLAKNIQYF. The CDR3 DNA follows: TGTGCTAGTGGTCCCGGGACTTTAGCCAAAAACATTCAGTACTTC.

There are a few counts of this clonotype. The chain is built from TRBV20-1 and TRBJ1-2; no clear D. CDR1 and CDR2 (germline): DFQATT, SNEGSKA (reference sequence). V lost 1 base and J 4 bases, leaving 7 bases between the germline ends. The CDR3 runs 12 residues. CDR3 protein: CSARVIPYGYTF. The CDR3 nucleotides read TGCAGTGCTAGAGTCATCCCCTATGGCTACACCTTC.

This clonotype has more than one count but fewer than ten. J is TRBJ2-1 and V is TRBV29-1; no reliable D call. V lost 1 base to trimming and J lost 4 bases, with 17 bases between them. Per the germline V gene, CDR1 is SQVTM and CDR2 is ANQGSEA. The CDR3 runs to 16 residues. CDR3 region: CSVEGTVGLGYNEQFF. The CDR3 DNA sequence: TGCAGCGTTGAAGGTACAGTCGGTTTAGGGTACAATGAGCAGTTCTTC.

The rearrangement links TRBV2 to TRBJ2-1, with TRBD2 identical over 8 bases. The CDR3 spans 15 residues. Per germline, CDR1 SNHLY and CDR2 FYNNEI. V was pared by 8 bases and J by 4 bases, with 10 bases of the junction left unmatched. The CDR3 region is CASADRAGAYNEQFF. As DNA, the CDR3 is TGTGCCAGCGCCGACCGAGCGGGGGCATACAATGAGCAGTTCTTC.

V is TRBV12-3 or TRBV12-4 and J is TRBJ1-6; D unresolved. V dropped 2 bases and J dropped 8 bases, with 13 bases sitting between them. This CDR3 spans 15 amino acids. The CDR3 here is CASSLSARSDSPLHF. In nucleotides, the CDR3 is TGTGCCAGCAGTTTAAGTGCCAGGTCGGATTCACCCCTCCACTTT.

The V and J genes are TRBV24-1 and TRBJ2-2; the D gene is possibly TRBD1 (5 bases). V lost 0 bases to trimming and J lost 2 bases, with 9 bases between them. Per germline, CDR1 KGHDR and CDR2 SFDVKD. This CDR3 is built from 16 residues. The CDR3 is CATSDLGQGNTGELFF. The CDR3 nucleotides read TGTGCCACCAGTGATTTGGGGCAGGGAAACACCGGGGAGCTGTTTTTT.

This clonotype was seen a few times. This sequence joins TRBV5-1 and TRBJ2-5, with TRBD2 as a possible D gene (11 bases). CDR1 is SGHRS and CDR2 is YFSETQ in the germline V gene. This CDR3 region has 24 residues. V lost 2 bases and J lost 5, with 43 bases in between. The CDR3 loop is CASSLIPGTGVISSGRTPMETQYF. CDR3 sequence (DNA): TGCGCCAGCAGCTTAATACCCGGGACAGGGGTTATTTCTAGCGGGAGGACTCCGATGGAGACCCAGTACTTC.

The CDR3 loop is CASSETDRFYTDTQYF. The DNA for the CDR3 is TGTGCCAGCAGTGAGACGGACAGGTTCTACACAGATACGCAGTATTTT. The chain recombines TRBV6-1 with TRBJ2-3; TRBD1 aligns across 7 bases. The junction had 8 bases not matched to a gene; V was cut back by 3 bases and J by 2 bases. Germline CDR1 reads MNHNS; CDR2 reads SASEGT. This CDR3 has 16 residues.

The chain recombines TRBV24-1 with TRBJ2-3; D is uncertain. The CDR3 runs 13 residues. Germline V gives CDR1 KGHDR, CDR2 SFDVKD. Trimming took 11 bases from V and 6 from J, leaving 17 bases between them. The CDR3 loop is CAIGLQPGDTQYF. CDR3 bases: TGTGCCATCGGGTTGCAGCCCGGCGATACGCAGTATTTT.

There are a few counts of this clonotype. V usage is TRBV29-1 and J usage is TRBJ1-1; TRBD1 agrees at 8 bases. V lost 2 bases to trimming and J lost 6 bases; unmatched junction nucleotides: 2. The CDR3 extends over 12 amino acids. Germline V gene data show CDR1 as SQVTM and CDR2 as ANQGSEA. The CDR3 sequence is CSVELTGAEAFF. The CDR3 nucleotides are TGCAGCGTTGAACTGACAGGGGCTGAAGCTTTCTTT.